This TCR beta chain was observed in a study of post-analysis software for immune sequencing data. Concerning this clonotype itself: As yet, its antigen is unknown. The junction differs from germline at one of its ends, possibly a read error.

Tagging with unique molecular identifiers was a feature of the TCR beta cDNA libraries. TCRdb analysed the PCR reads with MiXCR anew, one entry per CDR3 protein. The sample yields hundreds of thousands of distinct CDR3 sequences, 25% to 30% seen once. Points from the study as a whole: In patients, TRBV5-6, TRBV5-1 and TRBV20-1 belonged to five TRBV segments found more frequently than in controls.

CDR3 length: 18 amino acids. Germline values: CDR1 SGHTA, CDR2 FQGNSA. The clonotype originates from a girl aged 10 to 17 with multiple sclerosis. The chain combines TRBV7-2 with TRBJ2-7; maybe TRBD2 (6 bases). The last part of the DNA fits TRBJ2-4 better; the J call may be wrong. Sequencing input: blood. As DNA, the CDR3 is TGTGCCGGCAGCGGAGCCCTGGCGGGGATACTCTTCAAAAACATTCAGTACTTC. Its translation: CAGSGALAGILFKNIQYF.